This T cell receptor beta chain was identified in a study of PD-1 blockade in classical Hodgkin lymphoma. Study-wide results and limits: CD4+ TCR diversity rose significantly by C4D1, and CD8+ TCR diversity did not.

All trial patients relapsed after autologous stem cell transplantation. Best responses fell into complete response, partial response or progressive disease. Turning to this clone: Its antigen remains unidentified.

Using immunoSEQ multiplex PCR, the repertoire was profiled, and TCRdb retains in-frame clones only, with some absent. The sample records 100,000 to 130,000 clones, roughly 87% being singletons. V lost 0 bases to trimming and J lost 8 bases, with 13 bases between them. Germline CDR1 is LNHDA and CDR2 is SQIVND (reference sequence). This CDR3 spans 15 amino acids. This chain connects TRBV19 to TRBJ1-4; D remains unclear. Source: peripheral blood mononuclear cells (PBMCs), taken before the second cycle of nivolumab. This clonotype was obtained from a human donor with classical Hodgkin lymphoma. The CDR3 sequence is CASSIDLGANEKLFF. The CDR3 DNA follows: TGTGCCAGTAGTATAGATCTAGGAGCGAACGAAAAACTGTTTTTT. Full variable domain (remainder filled in from reference TRBV19 and TRBJ1-4): DGGITQSPKYLFRKEGQNVTLSCEQNLNHDAMYWYRQDPGQGLRLIYYSQIVNDFQKGDIAEGYSVSREKKESFPLTVTSAQKNPTAFYLCASSIDLGANEKLFFGSGTQLSVL.